The next 31 T cell receptor beta chains were all read from a single sample in a study of blood T cells in healthy people across ages. The authors ran a second PCR of roughly 6 to 11 cycles using a sample-barcoded 5' primer and a J-beta primer mix. A single record per CDR3 protein comes from TCRdb applying MiXCR to the 5' RACE reads. The repertoire holds fewer than 800,000 distinct CDR3 sequences, with 32% as singletons. Sequencing used blood. The receptors stem from an elderly woman in good health.

This clonotype was seen a handful of times. The chain carries TRBV6-1 and TRBJ2-5; D is ambiguous. V was shortened by 1 base and J by 2 bases, with 14 bases between the two germline ends. This CDR3 spans 16 amino acids. Germline V gives CDR1 MNHNS, CDR2 SASEGT. The CDR3 here is CASSEVRHRSQETQYF. The CDR3, as DNA: TGTGCCAGCAGTGAAGTGCGTCACAGATCACAAGAGACCCAGTACTTC.

This clonotype came up many times. The rearrangement uses TRBV27 and TRBJ2-7; D unclear. CDR1 MNHEY and CDR2 SMNVEV come from the germline V gene (reference sequence). The CDR3 is 13 amino acids. V was clipped by 3 bases and J by 6 bases, with 12 bases between them. This CDR3 is CASSFEAFGEQYF. CDR3 DNA sequence: TGTGCCAGCAGTTTTGAGGCCTTCGGCGAGCAGTACTTC.

The V and J genes are TRBV20-1 and TRBJ2-5, with 12 bases lining up with TRBD2. CDR1 DFQATT and CDR2 SNEGSKA come from the germline V gene (reference sequence). The trim removed 4 bases at V and 1 base at J, leaving 10 bases unmatched. The CDR3 spans 17 residues. In DNA, the CDR3 is TGCAGTGCTAACCTCCTAACTAGCGGGGGGACCCAAGAGACCCAGTACTTC. Amino acids: CSANLLTSGGTQETQYF.

As regards this clonotype: One base away lies a much larger clone, so this may be a sequencing read error. The chain uses TRBV7-2 and TRBJ2-6, with D possibly matching TRBD1 (6 bases). Per germline, CDR1 SGHTA and CDR2 FQGNSA. CDR3 length equals 15 residues. The DNA for the CDR3 is TGTGCCAGCAGCTTCAGGGGTTCTGGGGCCAACGTCCGGACTTTC. This gives the protein CASSFRGSGANVRTF.

This clonotype has a handful of counts. This chain connects TRBV20-1 to TRBJ2-1; 8 positions match TRBD2. CDR1 and CDR2 (germline): DFQATT, SNEGSKA (reference sequence). The CDR3 totals 15 residues. Trimming cost V 1 base and J 9 bases; bases outside gene matches: 11. The CDR3 reads CSARGPGLASGEQFF. The CDR3 bases are TGCAGTGCTAGAGGGCCAGGACTAGCCAGCGGTGAGCAGTTCTTC.

The rearrangement links TRBV3-1 to TRBJ2-7; 12 bases map to TRBD1. Germline values: CDR1 LGHDT, CDR2 YNNKEL (reference sequence). With 0 bases clipped from V and 6 bases from J, the junction kept 12 bases outside the gene matches. The CDR3 loop spans 18 amino acids. CDR3 loop: CASSQDSWWDRGQREQYF. In DNA, the CDR3 is TGTGCCAGCAGCCAAGATTCGTGGTGGGACAGGGGGCAACGCGAGCAGTACTTC.

This clonotype has more than one count but fewer than ten. This rearrangement joins TRBV6-5 to TRBJ1-1; D is possibly TRBD1 (5 bases). The CDR3 runs 14 residues. V was cut by 5 bases and J by 2 bases, with 12 bases left in between. From germline, CDR1 is MNHEY and CDR2 SVGAGI. The CDR3, as DNA: TGTGCCAGCAGTCGGGGACGCGTAAACACTGAAGCTTTCTTT. The encoded protein is CASSRGRVNTEAFF.

This clonotype was recorded at least ten times. This chain connects TRBV5-1 to TRBJ2-1; perhaps D is TRBD1 or TRBD2 (5 bases each). Per germline, CDR1 SGHRS and CDR2 YFSETQ. Trimming left V 4 bases short and J 8 bases short, with 16 bases between. This CDR3 is 14 amino acids long. The CDR3 loop reads CASSGEGRGHEQFF. In DNA form, the CDR3 reads TGCGCCAGCAGCGGTGAGGGTAGGGGCCATGAGCAGTTCTTC.

This clonotype was detected many times. V and J are TRBV12-3 or TRBV12-4 and TRBJ2-6; no definite D call. The V end was cut by 5 bases, the J end by 4 bases, with 6 bases between. This CDR3 has 13 residues. CDR3 bases: TGTGCCAGCAGTCCCCTCGGGGCCAACGTCCTGACTTTC. It specifies CASSPLGANVLTF.

The rearrangement links TRBV6-1 to TRBJ2-7; D call uncertain. Germline values: CDR1 MNHNS, CDR2 SASEGT. The CDR3 consists of 13 residues. The V end was cut by 4 bases, the J end by 2 bases, with 9 bases between. The CDR3 spells CASSVGGTYEQYF. The CDR3, as DNA: TGTGCCAGCAGTGTCGGCGGCACCTACGAGCAGTACTTC.

This rearrangement joins TRBV20-1 to TRBJ2-3; 8 bases align to TRBD1. V shed 6 bases and J 4 bases; nucleotides not matched to a gene: 12. From germline, CDR1 is DFQATT and CDR2 SNEGSKA (reference sequence). The CDR3 loop spans 15 amino acids. The CDR3 bases are TGCAGTGCCCATCAACCAGGGGGCGCTTCAGATACGCAGTATTTT. This sequence encodes CSAHQPGGASDTQYF.

This clonotype was observed a few times. This chain connects TRBV12-3 or TRBV12-4 to TRBJ1-1, with a weak D call TRBD1 (6 bases). There are 16 residues in the CDR3. Trimming cost V 2 bases and J 3 bases, with 16 bases left between them. The CDR3 loop is CASSLRQALGDTEAFF. The CDR3, as DNA: TGTGCCAGCAGTTTACGACAGGCCCTAGGTGACACTGAAGCTTTCTTT.

This chain uses TRBV20-1 with TRBJ2-7; TRBD1 aligns across 10 bases. CDR1 is DFQATT and CDR2 is SNEGSKA in the germline V gene (reference sequence). The CDR3 has 14 residues. The ends lost 4 bases at V and 2 bases at J; junction bases unmatched: 5. The CDR3 region is CSAIPGTGAYEQYF. Here the CDR3 DNA reads TGCAGTGCTATCCCCGGGACAGGGGCCTACGAGCAGTACTTC.

There are a few counts of this clonotype. This chain joins TRBV9 and TRBJ1-2; tentative D call: TRBD1 (6 bases). Germline values: CDR1 SGDLS, CDR2 YYNGEE. The CDR3 contains 16 residues. Trimming shortened V by 2 bases and J by 2 bases, and 16 bases separated the two germline ends. CDR3 nucleotide sequence: TGTGCCAGCAGCGTGGGCCTACAGGGTAAAAACTATGGCTACACCTTC. This sequence encodes CASSVGLQGKNYGYTF.

This clonotype was seen many times. This chain links TRBV7-3 with TRBJ1-6; 8 nucleotides align to TRBD1. Germline CDR1 is SGHTA and CDR2 is FQGTGA. This CDR3 has 15 amino acids. Trimming took 4 bases from V and 3 from J; bases not matched to a gene: 2. CDR3 sequence: CASSSTGGYNSPLHF. CDR3 bases: TGTGCCAGCAGCTCTACAGGGGGCTATAATTCACCCCTCCACTTT.

The rearrangement uses TRBV4-1 and TRBJ1-2, with D possibly being TRBD1 (6 bases). V was pared by 1 base and J by 2 bases, with 11 bases between. CDR3 length equals 15 residues. Germline-derived CDR1 and CDR2 are MGHRA and YSYEKL. This CDR3 is CASSQVGTSNYGYTF. In DNA form, the CDR3 reads TGCGCCAGCAGCCAAGTAGGGACATCCAACTATGGCTACACCTTC.

At least ten counts were recorded for this clonotype. J is TRBJ2-7 and V is TRBV19; TRBD1 or TRBD2 may be the D gene (5 bases each). The CDR3 consists of 15 residues. The V and J ends lost 3 bases and 2 bases respectively, with 14 bases between them. Germline-derived CDR1 and CDR2 are LNHDA and SQIVND (reference sequence). The chain's CDR3 is CASSISGTGPYEQYF. The CDR3 bases are TGTGCCAGTAGTATTTCCGGGACCGGTCCCTACGAGCAGTACTTC.

This clonotype appeared many times. The chain employs TRBV24-1 and TRBJ2-5, with 9 bases fitting TRBD2. This CDR3 has 14 amino acids. J lost 9 bases, V lost 6 bases, and 10 bases had no gene match. Germline CDR1 KGHDR, CDR2 SFDVKD. The CDR3: CATSRGLAFPAQYF. The CDR3 DNA reads TGTGCCACCAGTAGGGGACTAGCCTTCCCGGCCCAGTACTTC.

This clonotype was seen at least ten times. The gene calls are TRBV20-1 and TRBJ2-5; TRBD1 is a possible D gene (6 bases). The CDR3 contains 12 residues. Germline V gene sequence: CDR1 DFQATT, CDR2 SNEGSKA (reference sequence). The V and J ends lost 7 bases and 4 bases respectively, with 13 bases between them. The CDR3 loop reads CSVVQGLETQYF. DNA for the CDR3: TGCAGTGTTGTACAGGGTTTAGAGACCCAGTACTTC.

The chain joins TRBV20-1 to TRBJ2-7; a weak D match, TRBD1 (5 bases). V lost 0 bases, J lost 2 bases, and 14 bases lay in between. The CDR3 sequence is 15 residues long. Germline values: CDR1 DFQATT, CDR2 SNEGSKA (reference sequence). The CDR3 protein is CSARDPEQAPYEQYF. The CDR3 nucleotides are TGCAGTGCTAGAGATCCGGAACAGGCTCCCTACGAGCAGTACTTC.

This clonotype occurred many times. The chain carries TRBV20-1 and TRBJ1-5, with TRBD1 identical over 9 bases. The V gene's germline CDR1 is DFQATT and CDR2 SNEGSKA (reference sequence). The ends lost 1 base at V and 2 bases at J; junction bases unmatched: 0. CDR3 length: 14 amino acids. The CDR3 nucleotides are TGCAGTGCTAGAGGGACAGGGGGCAATCAGCCCCAGCATTTT. Protein: CSARGTGGNQPQHF.

The chain carries TRBV6-5 and TRBJ2-5; tentatively, D is TRBD1 (5 bases). Judging by the DNA end, TRBJ2-7 fits better; the J call may be wrong. Germline CDR1 is MNHEY and CDR2 is SVGAGI. There are 13 residues in the CDR3. CDR3 loop: CASRRQSLDEQYF. CDR3 nucleotide sequence: TGTGCCAGCAGGCGACAGTCTCTTGACGAGCAGTACTTC.

This clonotype was detected many times. V gene TRBV3-1 combines with J gene TRBJ2-5; tentatively, D is TRBD1 or TRBD2 (5 bases each). Germline V gene lookup returns CDR1 LGHDT and CDR2 YNNKEL (reference sequence). Trimming removed 0 bases from V and 5 bases from J, with 13 bases in between. The CDR3 length is 15 residues. The CDR3 sequence is CASSQDRGRTETQYF. Written as DNA, the CDR3 is TGTGCCAGCAGCCAAGACCGGGGCCGGACGGAGACCCAGTACTTC.

On this clonotype itself: This may be a read error, as it is one base from a much larger clone. The gene calls are TRBV6-1 and TRBJ2-3; TRBD1 might be the D (6 bases). Germline lookup yields CDR1 MNHNS and CDR2 SASEGT. With 6 bases removed from V and 0 bases from J, the gap between germline ends came to 13 bases. The length of the CDR3 is 15 residues. The CDR3 loop is CASRDSGASTDTQYF. The CDR3 region has the DNA TGTGCCAGCAGAGATTCAGGGGCGAGCACAGATACGCAGTATTTT.

The gene calls are TRBV28 and TRBJ2-3, with 8 positions matching TRBD1. From germline, CDR1 is MDHEN and CDR2 SYDVKM. The CDR3 is 13 residues long. Germline trimming cut 11 bases from V and 5 bases from J; bases unmatched to any gene: 9. CDR3 amino acids: CAGDRGVRDTQYF. The CDR3 region has the DNA TGTGCCGGCGACAGGGGCGTACGAGATACGCAGTATTTT.

The chain couples TRBV4-2 to TRBJ1-1; D not certain. The germline V gene has CDR1 LGHNA and CDR2 YNFKEQ. Between the trimmed V and J ends, which lost 0 bases and 1 base, there was a span of 9 bases. This CDR3 is 15 amino acids long. CDR3 loop: CASSQDLAWNTEAFF. The CDR3 DNA sequence: TGTGCCAGCAGCCAAGATCTGGCTTGGAACACTGAAGCTTTCTTT.

This clonotype appeared many times. The gene calls are TRBV20-1 and TRBJ2-7; D not certain. The CDR3 is made up of 14 amino acids. The germline V and J ends were trimmed by 3 bases and 2 bases, with 14 bases remaining between them. The germline V gene has CDR1 DFQATT and CDR2 SNEGSKA (reference sequence). CDR3 in DNA: TGCAGTGCTAGTGATGAAGGTGGGCCCTACGAGCAGTACTTC. Protein product: CSASDEGGPYEQYF.

This clonotype was found many times. The CDR3 region has the DNA TGTGCCAGCAGTGAAGGGGGGGGAACAGATACGCAGTATTTT. This translates into CASSEGGGTDTQYF. The chain is built from TRBV12-3 or TRBV12-4 and TRBJ2-3; maybe TRBD2 (7 bases). With 5 bases removed from V and 3 bases from J, the gap between germline ends came to 12 bases. The CDR3 runs 14 residues.

This clonotype appeared a single time. The J gene is TRBJ2-2, the V gene TRBV7-2; 8 nucleotides match TRBD1. This CDR3 is 16 amino acids long. CDR1 and CDR2 (germline): SGHTA, FQGNSA. Trimming took 1 base from V and 5 from J; bases not matched to a gene: 6. CDR3 nucleotides: TGTGCCAGCAGCTTAGTGGCAGGGGGCTTAACCGGGGAGCTGTTTTTT. It translates to CASSLVAGGLTGELFF.

The CDR3 region is CSARNPGDSYEQYF. DNA for the CDR3: TGCAGTGCGAGGAACCCGGGGGACTCCTACGAGCAGTACTTC. V usage is TRBV20-1 and J usage is TRBJ2-7; the D gene is possibly TRBD2 (6 bases). CDR1 and CDR2 (germline): DFQATT, SNEGSKA (reference sequence). The CDR3 is 14 amino acids. Trimming stripped 6 bases from V and 0 bases from J, with 15 bases between.

This clonotype was counted ten times or more. This chain joins TRBV7-9 and TRBJ2-7, with TRBD1 identical over 10 bases. This CDR3 is 19 amino acids long. J lost 3 bases, V lost 7 bases, and 21 bases had no gene match. Germline assignment: CDR1 SEHNR and CDR2 FQNEAQ (reference sequence). CDR3 coding DNA: TGTGCCAGCATGTTGACAGGGGGCTTCGTCTCTACTAAGAGCTACGAGCAGTACTTC. It yields the protein CASMLTGGFVSTKSYEQYF.